A single sample is the source of the 19 T cell receptor beta chains below, sequenced in a study of cytotoxic CD8 clonotypes in ibrutinib-treated CLL. Profiled with immunoSEQ multiplex PCR; TCRdb holds only in-frame clones, not every one. The data contain around 250,000 clones, around three quarters of them singletons. This sample comprised PBMCs, obtained after 24 months of ibrutinib treatment. The receptors derive from a human donor with chronic lymphocytic leukemia.

The V gene is TRBV27, the J gene TRBJ1-1, with a possible D match to TRBD1 (5 bases). Germline values: CDR1 MNHEY, CDR2 SMNVEV (reference sequence). V lost 8 bases to trimming and J lost 8 bases, with 9 bases between them. The CDR3 covers 10 residues. In DNA, the CDR3 is TGTGCCAGCGCAGGGCAGGAAGCTTTCTTT. Protein sequence: CASAGQEAFF.

The V and J genes are TRBV6-6 and TRBJ2-7; either TRBD1 or TRBD2 may supply D (6 bases each). V was pared by 5 bases and J by 4 bases, with 12 bases between. Germline V gene lookup returns CDR1 MNHNY and CDR2 SVGAGI (reference sequence). This CDR3 region has 13 residues. The CDR3: CASSPRGQYEQYF. CDR3 DNA: TGTGCCAGCAGTCCCCGGGGGCAGTACGAGCAGTACTTC.

This clone turned up a few times. V usage is TRBV6-6 and J usage is TRBJ1-2, with a weak D call TRBD1 (5 bases). The CDR3 runs 11 residues. In germline, CDR1 is MNHNY, CDR2 SVGAGI (reference sequence). V shed 5 bases and J shed 5 bases, with 6 bases lying between them. The CDR3 nucleotides are TGTGCCAGCAGTCCAGGGTATGGCTACACCTTC. Translated: CASSPGYGYTF.

The CDR3 region has the DNA TGTGCCAGCAGCCCCCCCAGCGGGGACTTGTCCAACGTCCTGACTTTC. Translating gives CASSPPSGDLSNVLTF. The chain employs TRBV9 and TRBJ2-6; TRBD2 matches at 7 bases. V shed 4 bases, J shed 8 bases, and the junction held 12 bases outside the gene matches. The CDR3 length is 16 residues. Looked up from germline, CDR1 is SGDLS and CDR2 is YYNGEE.

This sequence joins TRBV28 and TRBJ2-5, with unresolved D. Trimming cost V 7 bases and J 6 bases, with 9 bases left between them. Germline CDR1 and CDR2: MDHEN and SYDVKM. CDR3 length: 11 residues. CDR3 sequence reads: CASMLGQTQYF. The CDR3 bases are TGTGCCAGCATGTTAGGCCAGACCCAGTACTTC.

This chain connects TRBV18 to TRBJ1-1, with D perhaps matching TRBD1 (6 bases). In germline, CDR1 is KGHSH, CDR2 LQKENI. V was pared by 3 bases and J by 3 bases, with 14 bases between. There are 15 residues in the CDR3. CDR3 nucleotides: TGTGCCAGCTCACCCAGCAACAGGGAGGACACTGAAGCTTTCTTT. Protein sequence: CASSPSNREDTEAFF.

V and J are TRBV11-1 and TRBJ2-7; D uncertain. The CDR3 is made up of 14 amino acids. The V gene's germline CDR1 is SGHAT and CDR2 FQDESV (reference sequence). V was pared by 1 base and J by 4 bases, with 11 bases between. Written as DNA, the CDR3 is TGTGCCAGCAGCTTAGAGTTGTGGAGTTACGAGCAGTACTTC. Translation gives CASSLELWSYEQYF.

The sample holds a few counts of this clone. This same CDR3 is encoded by further DNA sequences in the sample. This chain connects TRBV9 to TRBJ2-7; 8 positions agree with TRBD2. Germline V gene sequence: CDR1 SGDLS, CDR2 YYNGEE. The CDR3 is made up of 13 amino acids. Trimming cost V 4 bases and J 2 bases; bases outside gene matches: 2. The CDR3 nucleotides read TGTGCCAGCAGCCCCGGGGGGGCCTACGAGCAGTACTTC. Protein product: CASSPGGAYEQYF. The full variable domain, rest sourced from reference TRBV9 and TRBJ2-7, is DSGVTQTPKHLITATGQRVTLRCSPRSGDLSVYWYQQSLDQGLQFLIQYYNGEERAKGNILERFSAQQFPDLHSELNLSSLELGDSALYFCASSPGGAYEQYFGPGTRLTVT.

The V call is TRBV6-5, the J call TRBJ2-7, with D perhaps matching TRBD2 (5 bases). Between the trimmed V and J ends, which lost 4 bases and 1 base, there was a span of 17 bases. This CDR3 is built from 16 residues. Per germline, CDR1 MNHEY and CDR2 SVGAGI. The CDR3 coding sequence is TGTGCCAGCAGTTCCAACCTAGGGCCGGGGTCCTACGAGCAGTACTTC. This gives the protein CASSSNLGPGSYEQYF.

This clone was seen just once. The V and J genes are TRBV29-1 and TRBJ2-7; unclear D gene. Germline CDR1 SQVTM, CDR2 ANQGSEA. The V end was cut by 4 bases, the J end by 0 bases, with 7 bases between. The CDR3 has 12 residues. Written as DNA, the CDR3 is TGCAGCGTTGCGGATTCCTCCTACGAGCAGTACTTC. It yields the protein CSVADSSYEQYF.

This clone has only one observation. This chain connects TRBV28 to TRBJ2-7; a possible D gene is TRBD1 (6 bases). Trimming shortened V by 6 bases and J by 3 bases, and 9 bases separated the two germline ends. This CDR3 spans 12 amino acids. Germline V gene sequence: CDR1 MDHEN, CDR2 SYDVKM. Written as DNA, the CDR3 is TGTGCCAGCAGCCAGGACAGCTACGAGCAGTACTTC. Protein sequence: CASSQDSYEQYF. The whole variable domain, remainder taken from reference TRBV28 and TRBJ2-7, is DVKVTQSSRYLVKRTGEKVFLECVQDMDHENMFWYRQDPGLGLRLIYFSYDVKMKEKGDIPEGYSVSREKKERFSLILESASTNQTSMYLCASSQDSYEQYFGPGTRLTVT.

The V call is TRBV7-8, the J call TRBJ2-3; the match to TRBD1 covers 7 bases. After removal of 4 bases from V and 6 bases from J, the junction contained 7 bases not matched to a gene. The CDR3 consists of 14 residues. Germline CDR1 SGHVS, CDR2 FQNEAQ. The CDR3 is CASSWDREGDTQYF. The CDR3 bases are TGTGCCAGCAGCTGGGACAGAGAAGGGGATACGCAGTATTTT.

This clone showed up just a few times. The genes are TRBV28 and TRBJ1-5; possibly TRBD1 for D (6 bases). This CDR3 spans 13 amino acids. Trimming left V 1 base short and J 6 bases short, with 7 bases between. CDR1 MDHEN and CDR2 SYDVKM come from the germline V gene. In DNA, the CDR3 is TGTGCCAGCAGTTTATCAGGGGTTCAGCCCCAGCATTTT. Amino acids: CASSLSGVQPQHF.

The chain links TRBV19 to TRBJ1-2; 7 bases align to TRBD1. The V gene end was trimmed by 0 bases and the J gene end by 8 bases; junction bases not matched to a gene: 24. This CDR3 region has 20 residues. Germline V lookup: CDR1 LNHDA, CDR2 SQIVND (reference sequence). CDR3 loop: CASSIDLYPGTAIATGGYTF. The CDR3 DNA reads as TGTGCCAGTAGTATAGATCTATATCCCGGGACAGCTATCGCAACTGGAGGCTACACCTTC.

V and J are TRBV27 and TRBJ2-7, with D maybe TRBD2 (6 bases). Trimming left V 6 bases short and J 2 bases short, with 11 bases between. Germline V gene lookup returns CDR1 MNHEY and CDR2 SMNVEV (reference sequence). There are 13 residues in the CDR3. This CDR3 reads CASRLAEPYEQYF. The CDR3 nucleotides are TGTGCCAGCAGACTAGCTGAACCCTACGAGCAGTACTTC.

This clone was counted a few times. The rearrangement links TRBV5-4 to TRBJ1-5; D not certain. The CDR3 runs 15 residues. The germline CDR1 and CDR2 sequences are SGHNT and YYREEE (reference sequence). Trimming cost V 4 bases and J 3 bases, with 14 bases left between them. CDR3 amino acids: CASSVTPGVNQPQHF. The CDR3 nucleotides are TGTGCCAGCAGCGTCACACCGGGAGTCAATCAGCCCCAGCATTTT.

CDR3 sequence reads: CASSSGQGSDIQYF. CDR3 DNA sequence: TGCGCCAGCAGCTCGGGACAGGGGAGCGACATTCAGTACTTC. The J gene is TRBJ2-4, the V gene TRBV5-1, with 10 bases fitting TRBD1. The CDR3 covers 14 residues. V was clipped by 3 bases and J by 8 bases; unmatched bases: 5. Per the germline V gene, CDR1 is SGHRS and CDR2 is YFSETQ. The complete variable domain, with remaining parts taken from reference TRBV5-1 and TRBJ2-4, reads KAGVTQTPRYLIKTRGQQVTLSCSPISGHRSVSWYQQTPGQGLQFLFEYFSETQRNKGNFPGRFSGRQFSNSRSEMNVSTLELGDSALYLCASSSGQGSDIQYFGAGTRLSVL.

The CDR3 reads CASSYGTGFVYGYTF. The CDR3 DNA reads as TGTGCCAGCAGTTATGGGACAGGGTTTGTCTATGGCTACACCTTC. V usage is TRBV27 and J usage is TRBJ1-2, with 9 positions matching TRBD1. With V trimmed by 4 bases and J by 4 bases, 7 bases remained unmatched. The V gene's germline CDR1 is MNHEY and CDR2 SMNVEV (reference sequence). The CDR3 totals 15 residues.

The rearrangement uses TRBV27 and TRBJ2-3, with D hard to call. Deletions cut 2 bases from V and 6 bases from J, with 9 bases between. The length of the CDR3 is 13 residues. CDR1 and CDR2 from the germline V gene are MNHEY and SMNVEV (reference sequence). CDR3 amino acids: CASSLTGPDTQYF. CDR3 sequence (DNA): TGTGCCAGCAGTTTAACGGGCCCTGATACGCAGTATTTT.